This TCR beta chain was recorded in a study of shared clonotypes between healthy human individuals. With V trimmed by 3 bases and J by 7 bases, 0 bases remained unmatched. CDR1 is DFQATT and CDR2 is SNEGSKA in the germline V gene (reference sequence). The CDR3 covers 11 residues. Here immunoSEQ multiplex PCR was the method, and the copy in TCRdb shows in-frame clones only, minus some. The repertoire consists of about 530,000 clones, with 75% to 80% occurring once and the leading ten covering about an eighth. Material for sequencing was PBMCs. This receptor was taken from a woman in her forties in good health. Some clones in this sample may be carry-over from other donors' samples. This chain joins TRBV20-1 and TRBJ2-1; 7 bases are shared with TRBD2. The CDR3 sequence is CSARGGNEQFF. For the CDR3, the DNA is TGCAGTGCTAGGGGAGGGAATGAGCAGTTCTTC.